This T cell receptor (beta chain) came from a study of identical twins. TCRdb re-derived calls from the 5' RACE reads in MiXCR, one entry per CDR3 protein. The repertoire holds fewer than 900,000 distinct CDR3 sequences, with 21% as singletons. With 5 bases removed from V and 3 bases from J, the gap between germline ends came to 13 bases. This CDR3 spans 15 amino acids. In germline, CDR1 is SEHNR, CDR2 FQNEAQ (reference sequence). Every one of the donors was a healthy Caucasian. The sample was also reused in another study, on T cells expressing NK-cell markers. That work states: The CD3+CD56-NKG2C+ fraction of a handful of donors was also led by these clonotypes.

Source material: PBMCs. The rearrangement uses TRBV7-9 and TRBJ2-2; D is undetermined. This sequence was found in a young woman in good health. CDR3: CASSLRPDDTGELFF. In nucleotides, the CDR3 is TGTGCCAGCAGCCTCCGGCCCGATGACACCGGGGAGCTGTTTTTT.